This entry lists 30 T cell receptor beta chains sequenced from one sample in a study of cytomegalovirus exposure and HLA in healthy donors. In the PCR, 60 Vbeta and 13 Jbeta primers were used. Sequencing was performed with immunoSEQ multiplex PCR; in TCRdb, only in-frame clones are kept and a portion is missing. Among over 200,000 clones listed, approximately 78% were seen once. Sequenced material: PBMCs. All receptors derive from a male donor in good health and CMV-seronegative.

This clone has a single count. The chain has TRBV2 and TRBJ1-2; 8 nucleotides match TRBD1. The J segment lost 7 bases and the V segment lost 8 bases, leaving 6 bases of the junction unmatched. The CDR3 is 12 residues long. Germline loops: CDR1 SNHLY, CDR2 FYNNEI. This CDR3 is CASHPTGAGYTF. CDR3 in DNA: TGTGCCAGCCACCCGACAGGGGCTGGCTACACCTTC.

This rearrangement joins TRBV6-4 to TRBJ2-3; 14 bases agree with TRBD2. The V gene's germline CDR1 is MRHNA and CDR2 SNTAGT. This CDR3 comprises 17 residues. Losses at the gene ends were 4 bases for V and 4 bases for J; bases not matched to a gene: 7. CDR3 in DNA: TGTGCCAGCAGTGCGTCCGGGACTAGCGGGAGACCAGATACGCAGTATTTT. Protein: CASSASGTSGRPDTQYF.

V gene TRBV7-2 combines with J gene TRBJ2-2; no clear D gene. Germline V gives CDR1 SGHTA, CDR2 FQGNSA. The CDR3 covers 16 residues. The V end was cut by 5 bases, the J end by 3 bases, with 16 bases between. The CDR3 DNA follows: TGTGCCAGCAGCATGGCTGTACCCTGGTACACCGGGGAGCTGTTTTTT. This gives the protein CASSMAVPWYTGELFF.

The chain joins TRBV5-1 to TRBJ1-4, with D possibly TRBD1 on 5 matching bases. The CDR3 has 15 amino acids. Germline CDR1 SGHRS, CDR2 YFSETQ. Trimming cost V 2 bases and J 1 base, with 9 bases left between them. The CDR3 DNA sequence: TGCGCCAGCAGCTTTACGGGGGGAACTAATGAAAAACTGTTTTTT. Its translation is CASSFTGGTNEKLFF.

The rearrangement links TRBV5-1 to TRBJ1-4, with D possibly being TRBD1 (5 bases). The CDR3 length is 14 residues. Trimming stripped 4 bases from V and 8 bases from J, with 15 bases between. Germline V gene lookup returns CDR1 SGHRS and CDR2 YFSETQ. The CDR3 DNA reads TGCGCCAGCAGCACCGGGACTATAGAGGAAAAACTGTTTTTT. Its translation: CASSTGTIEEKLFF.

The rearrangement links TRBV27 to TRBJ2-7; a weak D match, TRBD2 (6 bases). The V gene's germline CDR1 is MNHEY and CDR2 SMNVEV (reference sequence). This CDR3 is built from 16 residues. Trimming removed 0 bases from V and 0 bases from J, with 12 bases in between. The CDR3 spells CASSLSLAAASYEQYF. In DNA, the CDR3 is TGTGCCAGCAGTTTATCATTAGCGGCCGCCTCCTACGAGCAGTACTTC.

V is TRBV27 and J is TRBJ2-7, with TRBD2 matching 8 bases. With 0 bases clipped from V and 3 bases from J, the junction kept 7 bases outside the gene matches. The CDR3 consists of 16 residues. CDR1 MNHEY and CDR2 SMNVEV come from the germline V gene (reference sequence). CDR3 nucleotide sequence: TGTGCCAGCAGTTTATCGAGCGCAGGGACTAGCTACGAGCAGTACTTC. It codes for CASSLSSAGTSYEQYF.

This clone has just a few counts. A junction end diverges from the germline sequence, so it may reflect a read error. V gene TRBV7-9 combines with J gene TRBJ2-3, with a tentative D call TRBD1 (5 bases). Germline V gene data show CDR1 as SEHNR and CDR2 as FQNEAQ (reference sequence). The CDR3 sequence is 12 residues long. The CDR3 is CSSSQDSDTQYF. In DNA, the CDR3 is TGTTCCAGCAGCCAAGACAGCGATACGCAGTATTTT.

Notes on this clone: The sample carries other DNA sequences with the same CDR3. The chain combines TRBV6-5 with TRBJ2-3, with D possibly being TRBD1 (7 bases). Germline loops: CDR1 MNHEY, CDR2 SVGAGI. The CDR3 has 16 amino acids. V lost 0 bases and J 6 bases, leaving 16 bases between the germline ends. In nucleotides, the CDR3 is TGTGCCAGCAGTTACTCTGGAGGGGGCGGCGGGGATACGCAGTATTTT. Translating it yields CASSYSGGGGGDTQYF.

The chain has TRBV9 and TRBJ2-3; 9 bases line up with TRBD2. The CDR3 spans 17 residues. Looked up from germline, CDR1 is SGDLS and CDR2 is YYNGEE. V was pared by 0 bases and J by 2 bases, with 7 bases of the junction left unmatched. CDR3 amino acids: CASSVEGLAGNTDTQYF. The CDR3, as DNA: TGTGCCAGCAGCGTAGAAGGGCTAGCGGGAAACACAGATACGCAGTATTTT.

The sample holds a few counts of this clone. The chain has TRBV2 and TRBJ1-5; no firm D call. Germline V lookup: CDR1 SNHLY, CDR2 FYNNEI. V was shortened by 6 bases and J by 7 bases, with 19 bases between the two germline ends. This CDR3 is 15 amino acids long. Written as DNA, the CDR3 is TGTGCCAGCAGGCTCGAGGGAGGGATCGGACAGCCCCAGCATTTT. Translation: CASRLEGGIGQPQHF.

The chain has TRBV19 and TRBJ2-1; no firm D call. CDR3 length: 16 residues. V was shortened by 5 bases and J by 6 bases, with 20 bases between the two germline ends. CDR1 LNHDA and CDR2 SQIVND come from the germline V gene (reference sequence). CDR3 DNA sequence: TGTGCCAGTAGTCCCATCCTAGGATTAGCCTCCAATGAGCAGTTCTTC. Translating it yields CASSPILGLASNEQFF.

The chain uses TRBV15 and TRBJ2-4; the match to TRBD2 covers 14 bases. Germline V gene lookup returns CDR1 LNHNV and CDR2 YYDKDF (reference sequence). This CDR3 has 20 amino acids. The V segment lost 3 bases and the J segment 2 bases; nucleotides outside the gene matches: 12. CDR3 nucleotides: TGTGCCACCAGCAGCTCCCCGGGACTAGCGGGAGACCTCTCCAAAAACATTCAGTACTTC. Residues: CATSSSPGLAGDLSKNIQYF. The full variable domain, in which reference TRBV15 and TRBJ2-4 provide the parts outside the CDR3, is DAMVIQNPRYQVTQFGKPVTLSCSQTLNHNVMYWYQQKSSQAPKLLFHYYDKDFNNEADTPDNFQSRRPNTSFCFLDIRSPGLGDTAMYLCATSSSPGLAGDLSKNIQYFGAGTRLSVL.

The chain links TRBV5-5 to TRBJ1-2; the match to TRBD1 covers 12 bases. The CDR3 runs 17 residues. Germline V lookup: CDR1 SGHKS, CDR2 YYEKEE (reference sequence). With 3 bases clipped from V and 3 bases from J, the junction kept 9 bases outside the gene matches. CDR3 DNA: TGTGCCAGCAGCTGGGGGGACAGGGGGCGCGGGGACTATGGCTACACCTTC. This gives the protein CASSWGDRGRGDYGYTF.

The chain uses TRBV27 and TRBJ2-4; 11 bases line up with TRBD2. With V trimmed by 4 bases and J by 0 bases, 5 bases remained unmatched. This CDR3 has 17 amino acids. In germline, CDR1 is MNHEY, CDR2 SMNVEV (reference sequence). DNA for the CDR3: TGTGCCAGCAGTTCCATGACTAGCGGGAAAGCCAAAAACATTCAGTACTTC. As protein: CASSSMTSGKAKNIQYF.

V gene TRBV2 combines with J gene TRBJ2-7, with D hard to call. Germline-derived CDR1 and CDR2 are SNHLY and FYNNEI. Trimming took off 3 bases at V and 5 bases at J, with 17 bases between the two ends. The length of the CDR3 is 15 residues. The CDR3 sequence: CASSDITSSRDEQYF. As DNA, the CDR3 is TGTGCCAGCAGTGATATCACCAGTTCCCGGGACGAGCAGTACTTC.

The chain is built from TRBV5-1 and TRBJ2-5, with D perhaps TRBD2 (5 bases). V was clipped by 0 bases and J by 4 bases, with 16 bases between them. Germline assignment: CDR1 SGHRS and CDR2 YFSETQ. This CDR3 is built from 16 residues. The CDR3 loop reads CASSLGHTGEGETQYF. CDR3 nucleotide sequence: TGCGCCAGCAGCTTGGGGCACACCGGTGAGGGAGAGACCCAGTACTTC. Together with reference TRBV5-1 and TRBJ2-5, the CDR3 gives the full variable domain: KAGVTQTPRYLIKTRGQQVTLSCSPISGHRSVSWYQQTPGQGLQFLFEYFSETQRNKGNFPGRFSGRQFSNSRSEMNVSTLELGDSALYLCASSLGHTGEGETQYFGPGTRLLVL.

V usage is TRBV7-6 and J usage is TRBJ2-3; TRBD2 matches at 9 bases. V was pared by 3 bases and J by 3 bases, with 10 bases of the junction left unmatched. The CDR3 totals 17 residues. Germline assignment: CDR1 SGHVS and CDR2 FNYEAQ. The CDR3 region is CASSLSLSGSRTDTQYF. The CDR3 DNA sequence: TGTGCCAGCAGCTTGTCCCTTAGCGGGAGTCGGACAGATACGCAGTATTTT. The full variable domain, its missing parts supplied by reference TRBV7-6 and TRBJ2-3, is GAGVSQSPRYKVTKRGQDVALRCDPISGHVSLYWYRQALGQGPEFLTYFNYEAQQDKSGLPNDRFSAERPEGSISTLTIQRTEQRDSAMYRCASSLSLSGSRTDTQYFGPGTRLTVL.

The chain joins TRBV19 to TRBJ2-7, with D possibly TRBD2 on 5 matching bases. CDR3 length: 15 residues. The ends were cut back, 3 bases at V and 2 bases at J, with 14 bases in the middle. The germline CDR1 and CDR2 sequences are LNHDA and SQIVND (reference sequence). CDR3 DNA sequence: TGTGCCAGTAGTATTAAGGACTCGCGGCCCTACGAGCAGTACTTC. Its translation: CASSIKDSRPYEQYF.

This clone turned up a few times. The CDR3 bases are TGTGCCAGCAGCTTGTCTAGCGGGTTGTCCTACGAGCAGTACTTC. This translates into CASSLSSGLSYEQYF. V is TRBV5-4 and J is TRBJ2-7; 8 nucleotides agree with TRBD2. CDR1 is SGHNT, CDR2 YYREEE, per germline (reference sequence). The CDR3 runs 15 residues. Trimming cost V 1 base and J 1 base; bases outside gene matches: 4.

The chain recombines TRBV9 with TRBJ2-7, with D perhaps matching TRBD2 (5 bases). V gave up 5 bases and J gave up 0 bases, with 15 bases separating them. The CDR3 is 15 residues long. From germline, CDR1 is SGDLS and CDR2 YYNGEE. This CDR3 reads CASSPSGAFSYEQYF. For the CDR3, the DNA is TGTGCCAGCAGTCCCAGCGGAGCCTTCTCCTACGAGCAGTACTTC.

J is TRBJ1-4 and V is TRBV18; D is uncertain. The CDR3 length is 14 residues. Trimming pared 1 base from V and 6 bases from J, leaving 9 bases between. The germline gives CDR1 KGHSH, CDR2 LQKENI. This chain's CDR3 is CASSPLNRDEKLFF. The CDR3 coding sequence is TGTGCCAGCTCACCACTTAACCGGGATGAAAAACTGTTTTTT.

This chain joins TRBV29-1 and TRBJ2-7; the match to TRBD1 covers 7 bases. V was pared by 4 bases and J by 6 bases, with 6 bases of the junction left unmatched. Germline V gives CDR1 SQVTM, CDR2 ANQGSEA. This CDR3 is built from 12 residues. The CDR3, as DNA: TGCAGCGTTGCGGGGACAGTTGCCGAGCAGTACTTC. Its protein product is CSVAGTVAEQYF.

Worth noting for this clone: This sample includes further DNA sequences coding for the same CDR3. The rearrangement uses TRBV6-5 and TRBJ1-5, with 11 positions matching TRBD1. The germline CDR1 and CDR2 sequences are MNHEY and SVGAGI. This CDR3 spans 14 amino acids. Germline trimming cut 6 bases from V and 4 bases from J; bases unmatched to any gene: 2. This CDR3 reads CASRGTGGNQPQHF. In DNA form, the CDR3 reads TGTGCCAGCAGAGGGACAGGGGGTAATCAGCCCCAGCATTTT.

The chain couples TRBV7-9 to TRBJ2-5; a weak D match, TRBD1 (6 bases). This CDR3 contains 14 residues. Trimming cost V 1 base and J 4 bases, with 10 bases left between them. The germline gives CDR1 SEHNR, CDR2 FQNEAQ (reference sequence). The CDR3 nucleotides read TGTGCCAGCAGCTTAGTCAACAGGGCAGAGACCCAGTACTTC. Its translation is CASSLVNRAETQYF.

CDR3 coding DNA: TGTGCCAGCAGCTTGATGATAGCGGGCTCTCCCCCCCACGAGCAGTACTTC. This sequence encodes CASSLMIAGSPPHEQYF. The genes are TRBV7-2 and TRBJ2-5; the match to TRBD2 covers 7 bases. The end of the DNA aligns better with TRBJ2-7, so the J call may be wrong. Germline V gene sequence: CDR1 SGHTA, CDR2 FQGNSA. This CDR3 spans 17 amino acids.

In its sample, this clone was seen a few times. The chain has TRBV9 and TRBJ1-4, with TRBD1 identical over 9 bases. CDR1 SGDLS and CDR2 YYNGEE come from the germline V gene. The V segment lost 0 bases and the J segment 6 bases; nucleotides outside the gene matches: 3. The CDR3 is 15 amino acids. CDR3 in amino acids: CASSVGTGVDEKLFF. As DNA, the CDR3 is TGTGCCAGCAGCGTAGGGACAGGGGTCGATGAAAAACTGTTTTTT.

V and J are TRBV25-1 and TRBJ2-1; 9 bases are shared with TRBD1. The V gene's germline CDR1 is MGHDK and CDR2 SYGVNS. Germline trimming cut 9 bases from V and 8 bases from J; bases unmatched to any gene: 8. There are 13 residues in the CDR3. DNA for the CDR3: TGTGCCAGTAAAACAGGGGGCAGCCATGAGCAGTTCTTC. This gives the protein CASKTGGSHEQFF.

In its sample, this clone ranks as medium-sized. V is TRBV19 and J is TRBJ1-1; TRBD1 matches 8 bases. The J segment lost 5 bases and the V segment lost 1 base, leaving 6 bases of the junction unmatched. Per the germline V gene, CDR1 is LNHDA and CDR2 is SQIVND (reference sequence). CDR3 length equals 15 residues. Written as DNA, the CDR3 is TGTGCCAGTAGTATAGCGACAGGGGCGATTACTGAAGCTTTCTTT. It specifies CASSIATGAITEAFF.

This sequence joins TRBV19 and TRBJ1-5; 10 bases align to TRBD1. This CDR3 is 17 amino acids long. Germline values: CDR1 LNHDA, CDR2 SQIVND (reference sequence). Trimming removed 2 bases from V and 9 bases from J; junction bases left unmatched: 13. The CDR3 region is CASSISPDRGSPLPQHF. CDR3 DNA sequence: TGTGCCAGTAGTATAAGTCCGGACAGGGGGAGCCCGTTGCCCCAGCATTTT.